A single sample is the source of the 25 T cell receptor beta chains below, sequenced in a study of shared clonotypes between healthy human individuals. TCRdb's copy holds only in-frame clones and misses some; the assay was immunoSEQ multiplex PCR. Of about 1.1 million clones in the sample, roughly 74% were seen once. The sample comprised memory CD4+ T cells from PBMCs. This sample's subset: CD45RA-negative fraction. All receptors derive from a man aged 18 to 29 in good health. Some clones in this sample may be carry-over from other donors' samples.

The chain employs TRBV2 and TRBJ2-5, with 8 bases identical to TRBD2. V lost 10 bases and J lost 4; bases outside the gene matches: 11. CDR1 is SNHLY, CDR2 FYNNEI, per germline. The CDR3 length is 14 residues. DNA of the CDR3: TGTGCCACCGGGGGGGTCCTTCGGGGAGAGACCCAGTACTTC. It is translated as CATGGVLRGETQYF.

The chain employs TRBV7-9 and TRBJ2-5; no definite D call. This CDR3 has 13 amino acids. The V gene lost 3 bases and the J gene lost 3 bases, with 8 bases spanning the gap. Germline loops: CDR1 SEHNR, CDR2 FQNEAQ (reference sequence). The CDR3 coding sequence is TGTGCCAGCAGCTTCCGCCCGGAAGAGACCCAGTACTTC. Translated: CASSFRPEETQYF.

The chain employs TRBV15 and TRBJ2-7; D is perhaps TRBD2 (5 bases). Germline CDR1 is LNHNV and CDR2 is YYDKDF (reference sequence). The CDR3 is 15 residues long. V shed 3 bases and J shed 7 bases, with 19 bases lying between them. The CDR3 bases are TGTGCCACCAGCAGCGGCACCGGGATTAGGTGGGAGCAGTACTTC. Protein sequence: CATSSGTGIRWEQYF.

The rearrangement joins TRBV7-9 to TRBJ1-1, with 10 bases matching TRBD1. The ends lost 1 base at V and 1 base at J; junction bases unmatched: 3. CDR3 length: 16 residues. CDR1 and CDR2 from the germline V gene are SEHNR and FQNEAQ (reference sequence). CDR3 sequence reads: CASSLEGQGGNTEAFF. CDR3 coding DNA: TGTGCCAGCAGCTTAGAAGGACAGGGGGGGAACACTGAAGCTTTCTTT. The variable domain in full, completed from reference TRBV7-9 and TRBJ1-1, reads DTGVSQNPRHKITKRGQNVTFRCDPISEHNRLYWYRQTLGQGPEFLTYFQNEAQLEKSRLLSDRFSAERPKGSFSTLEIQRTEQGDSAMYLCASSLEGQGGNTEAFFGQGTRLTVV.

This chain connects TRBV6-1 to TRBJ2-4; TRBD1 agrees at 8 bases. V trimming: 6 bases; J trimming: 9 bases; junction bases outside the gene matches: 7. Looked up from germline, CDR1 is MNHNS and CDR2 is SASEGT. This CDR3 contains 13 residues. The CDR3 DNA reads TGTGCCAGCAGCGGACAGGGTGAGGGCATTCAGTACTTC. Its protein is CASSGQGEGIQYF.

This rearrangement joins TRBV9 to TRBJ2-1, with 8 bases aligning to TRBD2. The CDR3 consists of 15 residues. The junction had 3 bases not matched to a gene; V was cut back by 2 bases and J by 2 bases. Looked up from germline, CDR1 is SGDLS and CDR2 is YYNGEE. The CDR3 DNA reads TGTGCCAGCAGCGTTAGCGGGGCGGCCTACAATGAGCAGTTCTTC. This translates into CASSVSGAAYNEQFF. The whole variable domain, filled in from reference TRBV9 and TRBJ2-1, reads DSGVTQTPKHLITATGQRVTLRCSPRSGDLSVYWYQQSLDQGLQFLIQYYNGEERAKGNILERFSAQQFPDLHSELNLSSLELGDSALYFCASSVSGAAYNEQFFGPGTRLTVL.

V usage is TRBV30 and J usage is TRBJ2-1, with 15 positions matching TRBD2. Germline V gene data show CDR1 as GTSNPN and CDR2 as SVGIG (reference sequence). This CDR3 is 14 amino acids long. Trimming cost V 4 bases and J 7 bases; bases outside gene matches: 2. CDR3 in amino acids: CAWTGTSGRNEQFF. In DNA, the CDR3 is TGTGCCTGGACCGGGACTAGCGGGAGGAATGAGCAGTTCTTC.

The chain combines TRBV2 with TRBJ1-4, with 7 bases fitting TRBD1. Trimming at V came to 8 bases and at J to 7 bases, leaving 4 bases not matched to a gene. The CDR3 loop spans 12 amino acids. Germline V lookup: CDR1 SNHLY, CDR2 FYNNEI. CDR3 protein: CASHRGGEKLFF. The CDR3 nucleotides are TGTGCCAGCCACAGGGGTGGTGAAAAACTGTTTTTT. Using reference TRBV2 and TRBJ1-4 for the parts outside the CDR3, the full variable domain is EPEVTQTPSHQVTQMGQEVILRCVPISNHLYFYWYRQILGQKVEFLVSFYNNEISEKSEIFDDQFSVERPDGSNFTLKIRSTKLEDSAMYFCASHRGGEKLFFGSGTQLSVL.

As for this clone: Other DNA sequences within the sample encode an identical CDR3. The chain links TRBV7-2 to TRBJ2-3, with TRBD1 matching over 7 bases. The CDR3 extends over 15 amino acids. The germline CDR1 and CDR2 sequences are SGHTA and FQGNSA. V shed 3 bases, J shed 1 base, and the junction held 4 bases outside the gene matches. CDR3 protein: CASSLFGQGTDTQYF. CDR3 DNA sequence: TGTGCCAGCAGCTTGTTTGGACAGGGCACAGATACGCAGTATTTT.

Concerning this clone itself: Different DNA sequences within this sample yield the same CDR3. The rearrangement links TRBV18 to TRBJ1-3; a possible D gene is TRBD1 (5 bases). V was trimmed by 1 base and J by 0 bases, leaving 7 bases between them. The CDR3 covers 15 residues. The germline CDR1 and CDR2 sequences are KGHSH and LQKENI. The CDR3 region has the DNA TGTGCCAGCTCACCACAGGGGAGCTCTGGAAACACCATATATTTT. It specifies CASSPQGSSGNTIYF.

As DNA, the CDR3 is TGTGCCAGCAACTCGGAGGTCCTTGGCAATCAGCCCCAGCATTTT. Translation: CASNSEVLGNQPQHF. This sequence joins TRBV28 and TRBJ1-5; D unresolved. The CDR3 length is 15 residues. V dropped 7 bases and J dropped 2 bases, with 15 bases sitting between them. CDR1 and CDR2 from the germline V gene are MDHEN and SYDVKM. Full variable domain (rest looked up from reference TRBV28 and TRBJ1-5): DVKVTQSSRYLVKRTGEKVFLECVQDMDHENMFWYRQDPGLGLRLIYFSYDVKMKEKGDIPEGYSVSREKKERFSLILESASTNQTSMYLCASNSEVLGNQPQHFGDGTRLSIL.

This clone has a single count. V and J are TRBV6-1 and TRBJ2-5, with a possible D match to TRBD2 (6 bases). CDR1 MNHNS and CDR2 SASEGT come from the germline V gene. The germline V and J ends were trimmed by 1 base and 8 bases, with 8 bases remaining between them. This CDR3 region has 12 residues. CDR3 nucleotides: TGTGCCAGCAGTGAAGGGAGGGGTACCCAGTACTTC. Its protein is CASSEGRGTQYF.

This chain uses TRBV7-9 with TRBJ2-3, with 7 bases lining up with TRBD1. The CDR3 has 15 amino acids. V was pared by 4 bases and J by 0 bases, with 4 bases of the junction left unmatched. CDR1 is SEHNR, CDR2 FQNEAQ, per germline (reference sequence). The CDR3 is CASSSWDSSTDTQYF. The CDR3 region has the DNA TGTGCCAGCAGCTCCTGGGACAGTAGCACAGATACGCAGTATTTT.

The chain couples TRBV14 to TRBJ2-7; the D gene is possibly TRBD1 (6 bases). CDR1 SGHDN and CDR2 FVKESK come from the germline V gene. The CDR3 loop spans 13 amino acids. The germline V and J ends were trimmed by 4 bases and 5 bases, with 12 bases remaining between them. The CDR3 coding sequence is TGTGCCAGCAGCCGAGTAGAGGGGGACGAGCAGTACTTC. Translated: CASSRVEGDEQYF.

The chain links TRBV19 to TRBJ2-3; possible D gene TRBD2, 6 bases. The CDR3 runs to 17 residues. The germline V gene encodes CDR1 LNHDA and CDR2 SQIVND (reference sequence). The V end lost 4 bases, the J end lost 3 bases, and 20 bases lay between the germline ends. For the CDR3, the DNA is TGTGCCAGTAGTAACCCCGGCTTGCGGGATACAACAGATACGCAGTATTTT. Encoded protein: CASSNPGLRDTTDTQYF.

This clone appeared a few times. V usage is TRBV18 and J usage is TRBJ1-2; D is undetermined. Per the germline V gene, CDR1 is KGHSH and CDR2 is LQKENI. The CDR3 has 15 residues. Between the trimmed V and J ends, which lost 0 bases and 9 bases, there was a span of 17 bases. CDR3 in DNA: TGTGCCAGCTCACCACCCGTGGCCTCGGGAGTGCGCTACACCTTC. Amino acids: CASSPPVASGVRYTF.

CDR3 loop: CASSMGQINYGYTF. CDR3 bases: TGTGCCAGTAGTATGGGACAGATTAACTATGGCTACACCTTC. This chain joins TRBV19 and TRBJ1-2, with 7 positions matching TRBD1. The CDR3 has 14 residues. CDR1 and CDR2 from the germline V gene are LNHDA and SQIVND (reference sequence). Trimming at V came to 3 bases and at J to 1 base, leaving 2 bases not matched to a gene.

The count of this clone is one. This rearrangement joins TRBV29-1 to TRBJ2-3; D is undetermined. Trimming took 4 bases from V and 1 from J, leaving 6 bases between them. Germline CDR1 and CDR2: SQVTM and ANQGSEA. The CDR3 runs 12 residues. This CDR3 reads CSVGVGTDTQYF. As DNA, the CDR3 is TGCAGCGTTGGTGTGGGCACAGATACGCAGTATTTT.

The chain employs TRBV25-1 and TRBJ2-2; 12 bases align to TRBD2. V gave up 2 bases and J gave up 1 base; unmatched junction bases: 5. This CDR3 region has 18 residues. CDR1 and CDR2 (germline): MGHDK, SYGVNS. This CDR3 reads CASSENPSGRVNTGELFF. Here the CDR3 DNA reads TGTGCCAGCAGTGAAAATCCTAGCGGGAGGGTGAACACCGGGGAGCTGTTTTTT.

The gene calls are TRBV4-2 and TRBJ2-7; D may match TRBD1 or TRBD2 (6 bases each). The CDR3 spans 16 residues. Germline CDR1 and CDR2: LGHNA and YNFKEQ. The ends were cut back, 1 base at V and 4 bases at J, with 17 bases in the middle. CDR3 residues: CASSQAWRGATYEQYF. In DNA, the CDR3 is TGTGCCAGCAGCCAAGCGTGGAGGGGGGCTACATACGAGCAGTACTTC.

This chain links TRBV7-9 with TRBJ1-2, with a weak D call TRBD1 (6 bases). The CDR3 has 15 amino acids. Germline V CDR1 and CDR2: SEHNR, FQNEAQ (reference sequence). V lost 5 bases and J 4 bases, leaving 17 bases between the germline ends. CDR3 amino acids: CASSPQPGGRYGYTF. For the CDR3, the DNA is TGTGCCAGCAGCCCCCAGCCGGGGGGCCGCTATGGCTACACCTTC.

The chain has TRBV28 and TRBJ1-5, with D possibly matching TRBD1 (5 bases). V lost 10 bases, J lost 4 bases, and 17 bases lay in between. Per the germline V gene, CDR1 is MDHEN and CDR2 is SYDVKM. The CDR3 totals 14 residues. The CDR3 DNA reads as TGTGCCACCAAGATTTCCAGGGTTAATCAGCCCCAGCATTTT. Protein sequence: CATKISRVNQPQHF.

The rearrangement uses TRBV4-2 and TRBJ2-3, with 9 bases lining up with TRBD2. Germline V CDR1 and CDR2: LGHNA, YNFKEQ. The junction had 14 bases not matched to a gene; V was cut back by 4 bases and J by 0 bases. The CDR3 length is 19 residues. The CDR3 here is CASSLLAGVKGYSTDTQYF. In DNA, the CDR3 is TGTGCCAGCAGCCTATTAGCGGGAGTTAAGGGGTATAGCACAGATACGCAGTATTTT.

About this clone: The sample carries other DNA sequences with the same CDR3. The chain recombines TRBV6-5 with TRBJ2-7; D might be TRBD2 (5 bases). Germline assignment: CDR1 MNHEY and CDR2 SVGAGI. The CDR3 contains 12 residues. V was clipped by 2 bases and J by 4 bases, with 6 bases between them. The DNA for the CDR3 is TGTGCCAGCAGTTACGAGGGATACGAGCAGTACTTC. It is translated as CASSYEGYEQYF.

This clone was seen repeatedly, ten times or more. The chain recombines TRBV28 with TRBJ1-4; possible D gene TRBD1, 6 bases. The CDR3 is 15 residues long. Trimming left V 5 bases short and J 4 bases short, with 14 bases between. The germline gives CDR1 MDHEN, CDR2 SYDVKM. The CDR3: CASSTRGRGNEKLFF. The CDR3, as DNA: TGTGCCAGCAGTACCCGGGGGCGCGGTAATGAAAAACTGTTTTTT. The entire variable domain, with the rest obtained from reference TRBV28 and TRBJ1-4, is as follows: DVKVTQSSRYLVKRTGEKVFLECVQDMDHENMFWYRQDPGLGLRLIYFSYDVKMKEKGDIPEGYSVSREKKERFSLILESASTNQTSMYLCASSTRGRGNEKLFFGSGTQLSVL.